Described below is a single TCR beta chain sequence and its context. Its antigen is unknown. These data belong to a study of T cell responses to AZD1222 COVID-19 vaccine. Profiling relied on immunoSEQ multiplex PCR, and the TCRdb table lists in-frame clones only, not all of them. The repertoire holds roughly 130,000 clones, around 90% seen once, with roughly 2% in the top ten. Study-level results: Repertoire collection took place solely once the T cell response had peaked.

The CDR3 runs to 16 residues. Germline CDR1 is KGHSH and CDR2 is LQKENI. V lost 3 bases to trimming and J lost 0 bases, with 14 bases between them. This chain connects TRBV18 to TRBJ1-2; no clear D. The origin of this receptor is an adult in good health. Material: peripheral blood, obtained on day 0 of AZD1222 vaccination. The CDR3 sequence is CASSPRGLRTNYGYTF. The DNA for the CDR3 is TGTGCCAGCTCACCTCGTGGACTCAGGACTAACTATGGCTACACCTTC.